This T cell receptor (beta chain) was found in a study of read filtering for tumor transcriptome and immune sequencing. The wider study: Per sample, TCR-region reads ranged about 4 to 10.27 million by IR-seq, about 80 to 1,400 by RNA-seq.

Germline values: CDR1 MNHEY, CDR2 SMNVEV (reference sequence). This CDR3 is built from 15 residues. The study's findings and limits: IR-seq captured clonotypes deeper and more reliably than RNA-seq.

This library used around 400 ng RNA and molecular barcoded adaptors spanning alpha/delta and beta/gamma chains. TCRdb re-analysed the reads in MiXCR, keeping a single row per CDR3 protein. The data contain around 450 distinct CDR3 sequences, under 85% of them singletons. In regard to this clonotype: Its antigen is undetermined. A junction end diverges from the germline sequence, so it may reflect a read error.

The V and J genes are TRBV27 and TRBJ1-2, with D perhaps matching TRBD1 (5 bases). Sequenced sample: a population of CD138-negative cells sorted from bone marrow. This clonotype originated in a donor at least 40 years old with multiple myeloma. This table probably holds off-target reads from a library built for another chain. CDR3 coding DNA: TGTGCCAGCAGTTTGGGGGGGTCGTCTAACTATGGCTACACTTTC. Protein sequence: CASSLGGSSNYGYTF.